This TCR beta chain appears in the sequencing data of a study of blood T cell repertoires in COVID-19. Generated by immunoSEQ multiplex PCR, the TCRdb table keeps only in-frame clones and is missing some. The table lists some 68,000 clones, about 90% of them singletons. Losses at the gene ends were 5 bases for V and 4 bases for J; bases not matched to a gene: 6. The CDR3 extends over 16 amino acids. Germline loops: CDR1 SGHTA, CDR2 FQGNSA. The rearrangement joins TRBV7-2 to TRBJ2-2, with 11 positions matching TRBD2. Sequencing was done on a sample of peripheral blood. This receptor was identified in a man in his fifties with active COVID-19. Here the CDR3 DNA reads TGTGCCAGCAGCCCAAGACTAGCGGGAATCACCGGGGAGCTGTTTTTT. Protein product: CASSPRLAGITGELFF.